The present T cell receptor beta chain was sequenced within a study of cytomegalovirus exposure and HLA in healthy donors. Background on the study: As released early, the data held 80 million to 90 million unique TCRs from HLA-typed donors.

With respect to this clone: As yet, its antigen is unknown.

Study outcomes and limitations: Earlier analysis yielded a pattern in which most TCR beta V segments were productive about 90% or about 30% of the time. Sequencing likely produced, as an artifact, a cluster of highly shared sequence variants.

Between the trimmed V and J ends, which lost 5 bases and 9 bases, there was a span of 22 bases. CDR1 is SEHNR and CDR2 is FQNEAQ in the germline V gene (reference sequence). The length of the CDR3 is 16 residues. PCR primers comprised 60 Vbeta and 13 Jbeta primers. Per the authors' pipeline: Later analysis identified tens of millions of unique TCR beta chains, around 10 million shared. Measured with immunoSEQ multiplex PCR; TCRdb has only the in-frame clones, and not every one. The DNA gave D and trimming, while V, J and clone size come from that table. The ten most abundant clones cover approximately 0.7% of a sample with around 31,000 clones.

This receptor was taken from a man aged 30-40 years in good health and CMV-seronegative. The sample taken for sequencing was PBMCs. This chain connects TRBV7-9 to TRBJ2-2, with D tentatively TRBD1 (5 bases). CDR3 nucleotides: TGTGCCAGCAGCATCTTCCCCCAGGGCGTCCGTAGGGAGCTGTTTTTT. It yields the protein CASSIFPQGVRRELFF.